These 5 T cell receptor beta chains came from one sample sequenced in a study of cytomegalovirus exposure and HLA in healthy donors. The PCR used 60 Vbeta and 13 Jbeta primers. Assay: immunoSEQ multiplex PCR; the TCRdb copy retains only in-frame clones and omits some. The table records 95,000 to 110,000 clones, 60% to 80% of them present only once. The source material was PBMCs. Source of these receptors: a man aged 55 to 69 in good health and CMV-seropositive.

The V and J genes are TRBV6-5 and TRBJ1-1, with D unresolved. The CDR3 extends over 14 amino acids. The V end was cut by 5 bases, the J end by 1 base, with 11 bases between. The germline V gene encodes CDR1 MNHEY and CDR2 SVGAGI. CDR3 sequence (DNA): TGTGCCAGCAGTGAATTGAGGGAGAACACTGAAGCTTTCTTT. Translation: CASSELRENTEAFF.

This clone has a handful of counts. J is TRBJ2-7 and V is TRBV4-1; a possible D gene is TRBD1 (6 bases). Trimming stripped 3 bases from V and 5 bases from J, with 14 bases between. This CDR3 spans 14 amino acids. Germline CDR1 is MGHRA and CDR2 is YSYEKL. CDR3 sequence: CASSQPGDRNEQYF. The DNA of the CDR3 is TGCGCCAGCAGCCAGCCAGGGGATCGCAACGAGCAGTACTTC.

V is TRBV14 and J is TRBJ1-2; TRBD1 might be the D (6 bases). Germline V gene sequence: CDR1 SGHDN, CDR2 FVKESK. There are 16 residues in the CDR3. Trimming removed 4 bases at V and 8 bases at J, with 23 bases between. The CDR3 is CASSLITGHLPGGYTF. The CDR3 DNA reads as TGTGCCAGCAGCCTAATTACAGGGCATCTTCCGGGAGGCTACACCTTC.

This chain joins TRBV28 and TRBJ2-2; 8 positions agree with TRBD2. The CDR3 is 15 amino acids. V gave up 7 bases and J gave up 3 bases; unmatched junction bases: 7. Per germline, CDR1 MDHEN and CDR2 SYDVKM. The CDR3, as DNA: TGTGCCAGCACTACGAGCGGGGGCCACACCGGGGAGCTGTTTTTT. This translates into CASTTSGGHTGELFF.

The chain joins TRBV28 to TRBJ1-1; TRBD1 is a possible D gene (6 bases). Germline values: CDR1 MDHEN, CDR2 SYDVKM. The ends were cut back, 3 bases at V and 1 base at J, with 6 bases in the middle. The CDR3 runs to 13 residues. This chain's CDR3 is CASSFRGNTEAFF. The DNA for the CDR3 is TGTGCCAGCAGTTTCAGGGGGAACACTGAAGCTTTCTTT.